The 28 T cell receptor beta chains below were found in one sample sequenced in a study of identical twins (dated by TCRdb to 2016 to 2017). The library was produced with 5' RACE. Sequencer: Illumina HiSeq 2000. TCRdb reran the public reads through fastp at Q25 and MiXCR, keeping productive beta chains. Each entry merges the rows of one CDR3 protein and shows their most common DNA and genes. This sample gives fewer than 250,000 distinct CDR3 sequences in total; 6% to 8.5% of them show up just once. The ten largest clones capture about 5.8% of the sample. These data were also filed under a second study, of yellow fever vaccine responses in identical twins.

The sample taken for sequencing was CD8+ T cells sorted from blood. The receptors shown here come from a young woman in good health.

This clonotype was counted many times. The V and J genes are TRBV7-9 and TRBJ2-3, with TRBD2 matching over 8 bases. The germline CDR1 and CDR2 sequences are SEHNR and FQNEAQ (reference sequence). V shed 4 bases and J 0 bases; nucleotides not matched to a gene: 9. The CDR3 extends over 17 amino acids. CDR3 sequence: CASSSVGGAASTDTQYF. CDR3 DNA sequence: TGTGCCAGCAGCTCCGTCGGGGGGGCAGCCAGCACAGATACGCAGTATTTT.

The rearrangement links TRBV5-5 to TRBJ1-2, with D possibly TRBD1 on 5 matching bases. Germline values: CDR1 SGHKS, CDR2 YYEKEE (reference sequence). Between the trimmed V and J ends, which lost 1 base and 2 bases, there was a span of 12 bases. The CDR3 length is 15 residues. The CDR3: CASSLTDRANYGYTF. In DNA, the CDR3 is TGTGCCAGCAGCTTGACAGACAGAGCGAACTATGGCTACACCTTC.

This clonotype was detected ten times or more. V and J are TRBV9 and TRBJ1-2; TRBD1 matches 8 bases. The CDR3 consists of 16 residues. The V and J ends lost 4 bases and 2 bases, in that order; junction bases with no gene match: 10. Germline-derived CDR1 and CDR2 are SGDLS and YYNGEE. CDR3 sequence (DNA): TGTGCCAGCAGCATCGACAGGGGATTGGGGAACTATGGCTACACCTTC. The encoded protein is CASSIDRGLGNYGYTF.

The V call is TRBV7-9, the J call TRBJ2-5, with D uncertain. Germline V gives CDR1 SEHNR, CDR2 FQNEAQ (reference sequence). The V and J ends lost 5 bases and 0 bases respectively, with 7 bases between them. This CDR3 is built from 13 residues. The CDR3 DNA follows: TGTGCCAGCAGCGCCCGGGACCAAGAGACCCAGTACTTC. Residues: CASSARDQETQYF.

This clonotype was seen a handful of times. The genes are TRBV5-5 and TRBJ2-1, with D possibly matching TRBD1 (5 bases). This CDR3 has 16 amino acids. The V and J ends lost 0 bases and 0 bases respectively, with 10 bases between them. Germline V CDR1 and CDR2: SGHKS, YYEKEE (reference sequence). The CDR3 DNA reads TGTGCCAGCAGCTTGGAACAGGCCCCCTCCTACAATGAGCAGTTCTTC. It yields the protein CASSLEQAPSYNEQFF.

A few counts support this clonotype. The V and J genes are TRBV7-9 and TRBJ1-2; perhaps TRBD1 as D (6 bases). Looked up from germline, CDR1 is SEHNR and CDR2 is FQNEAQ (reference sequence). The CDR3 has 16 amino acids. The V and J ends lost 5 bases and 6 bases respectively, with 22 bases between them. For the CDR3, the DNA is TGTGCCAGCAGCAAGGACAGACAGGCTCACATTCATGGCTACACCTTC. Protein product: CASSKDRQAHIHGYTF.

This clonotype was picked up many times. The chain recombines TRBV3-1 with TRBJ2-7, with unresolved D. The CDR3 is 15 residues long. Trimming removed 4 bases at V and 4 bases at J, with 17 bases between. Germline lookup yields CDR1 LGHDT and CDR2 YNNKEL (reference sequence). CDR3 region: CASSPDRGPNYEQYF. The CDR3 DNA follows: TGTGCCAGCAGCCCCGACCGAGGACCAAATTACGAGCAGTACTTC.

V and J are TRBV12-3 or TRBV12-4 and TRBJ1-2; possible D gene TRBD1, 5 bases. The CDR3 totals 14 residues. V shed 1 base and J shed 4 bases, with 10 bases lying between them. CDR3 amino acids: CASSLGATAYGYTF. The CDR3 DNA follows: TGTGCCAGCAGTTTAGGGGCGACAGCCTATGGCTACACCTTC.

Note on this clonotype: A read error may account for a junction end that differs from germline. CDR3 amino acids: CASTYDRNTGELFF. CDR3 coding DNA: TGTGCCAGCACTTACGACCGAAATACCGGGGAGCTGTTTTTT. V gene TRBV6-5 combines with J gene TRBJ2-2; no clear D. The CDR3 is made up of 14 amino acids. CDR1 and CDR2 from the germline V gene are MNHEY and SVGAGI.

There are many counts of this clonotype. The CDR3 loop reads CASSLMALQETQYF. The DNA for the CDR3 is TGTGCCAGCAGCTTAATGGCCCTCCAAGAGACCCAGTACTTC. The chain carries TRBV11-2 and TRBJ2-5; D unresolved. There are 14 residues in the CDR3. V lost 2 bases to trimming and J lost 1 base, with 8 bases between them. Per germline, CDR1 SGHAT and CDR2 FQNNGV.

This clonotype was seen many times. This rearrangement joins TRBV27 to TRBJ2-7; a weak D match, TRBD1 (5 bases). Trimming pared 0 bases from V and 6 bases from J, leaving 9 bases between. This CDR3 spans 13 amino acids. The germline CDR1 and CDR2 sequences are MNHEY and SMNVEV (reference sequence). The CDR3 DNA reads TGTGCCAGCAGTTTATCTCAGGGTCGCGAGCAGTACTTC. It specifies CASSLSQGREQYF.

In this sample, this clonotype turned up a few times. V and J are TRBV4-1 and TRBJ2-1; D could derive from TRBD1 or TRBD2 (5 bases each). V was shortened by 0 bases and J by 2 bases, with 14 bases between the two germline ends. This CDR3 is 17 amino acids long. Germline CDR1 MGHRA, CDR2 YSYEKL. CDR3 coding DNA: TGCGCCAGCAGCCAAGATCCGGGCCAGGGACCCTACAATGAGCAGTTCTTC. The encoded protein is CASSQDPGQGPYNEQFF.

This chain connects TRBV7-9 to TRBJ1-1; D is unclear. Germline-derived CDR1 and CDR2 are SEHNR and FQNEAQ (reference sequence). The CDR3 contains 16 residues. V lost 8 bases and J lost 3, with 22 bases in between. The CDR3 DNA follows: TGTGCCAGCGTCGGTTCAGAATACCGAAAGGACACTGAAGCTTTCTTT. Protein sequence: CASVGSEYRKDTEAFF.

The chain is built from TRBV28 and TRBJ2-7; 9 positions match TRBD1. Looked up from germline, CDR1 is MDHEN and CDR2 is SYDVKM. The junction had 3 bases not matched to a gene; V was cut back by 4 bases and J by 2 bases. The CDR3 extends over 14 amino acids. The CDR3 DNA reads TGTGCCAGCAGTTCGACAGGGGGTCCCTACGAGCAGTACGTC. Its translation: CASSSTGGPYEQYV.

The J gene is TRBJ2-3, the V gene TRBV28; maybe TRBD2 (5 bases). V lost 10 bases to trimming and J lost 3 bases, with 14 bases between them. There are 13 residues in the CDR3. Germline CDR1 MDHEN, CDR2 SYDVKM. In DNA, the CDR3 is TGTGCCACCCGGGATGATGGGACAGATACGCAGTATTTT. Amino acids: CATRDDGTDTQYF.

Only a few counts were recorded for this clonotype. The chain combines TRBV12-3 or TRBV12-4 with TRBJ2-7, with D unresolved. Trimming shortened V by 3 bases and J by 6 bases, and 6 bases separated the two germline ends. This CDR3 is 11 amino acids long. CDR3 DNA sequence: TGTGCCAGCAGTTTTTCTGCCGAGCAGTACTTC. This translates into CASSFSAEQYF.

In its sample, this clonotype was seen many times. The CDR3 loop reads CASTPGSSSYNEQFF. The CDR3 nucleotides are TGTGCCAGCACCCCGGGCTCCAGCTCCTACAATGAGCAGTTCTTC. This chain uses TRBV27 with TRBJ2-1, with D unresolved. The CDR3 length is 15 residues. Trimming pared 7 bases from V and 0 bases from J, leaving 13 bases between. CDR1 and CDR2 (germline): MNHEY, SMNVEV (reference sequence).

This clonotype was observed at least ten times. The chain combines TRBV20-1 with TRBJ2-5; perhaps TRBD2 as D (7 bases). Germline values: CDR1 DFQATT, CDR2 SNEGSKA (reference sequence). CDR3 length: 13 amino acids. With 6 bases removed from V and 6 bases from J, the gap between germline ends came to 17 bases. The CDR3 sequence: CSAGGPGRKTQYF. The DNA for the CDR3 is TGCAGTGCGGGGGGGCCCGGCAGAAAGACCCAGTACTTC.

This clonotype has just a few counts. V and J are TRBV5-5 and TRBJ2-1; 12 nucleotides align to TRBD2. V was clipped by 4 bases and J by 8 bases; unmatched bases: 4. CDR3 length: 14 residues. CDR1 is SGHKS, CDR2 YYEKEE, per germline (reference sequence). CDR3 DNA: TGTGCCAGCAGCCCTAGCGGGAGGGTCGATGAGCAGTTCTTC. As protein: CASSPSGRVDEQFF.

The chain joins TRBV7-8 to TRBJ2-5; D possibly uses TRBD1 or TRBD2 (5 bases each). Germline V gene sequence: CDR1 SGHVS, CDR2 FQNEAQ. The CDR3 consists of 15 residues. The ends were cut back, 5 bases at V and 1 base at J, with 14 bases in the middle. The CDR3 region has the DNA TGTGCCAGCAGCACTAGGGGACCCCTCCAAGAGACCCAGTACTTC. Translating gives CASSTRGPLQETQYF.

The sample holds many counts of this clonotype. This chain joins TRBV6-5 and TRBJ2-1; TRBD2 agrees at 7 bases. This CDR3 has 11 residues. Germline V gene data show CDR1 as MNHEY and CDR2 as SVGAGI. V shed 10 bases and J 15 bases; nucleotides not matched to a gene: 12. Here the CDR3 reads CATRVAGESFF. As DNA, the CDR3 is TGTGCCACCAGGGTGGCGGGGGAGTCGTTCTTC.

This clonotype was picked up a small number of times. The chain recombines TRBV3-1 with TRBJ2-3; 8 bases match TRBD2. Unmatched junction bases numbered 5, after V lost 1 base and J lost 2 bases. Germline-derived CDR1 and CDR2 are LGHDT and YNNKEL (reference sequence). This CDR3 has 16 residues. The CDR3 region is CASSQGRGGPTDTQYF. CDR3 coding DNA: TGTGCCAGCAGCCAAGGCCGGGGGGGACCCACAGATACGCAGTATTTT.

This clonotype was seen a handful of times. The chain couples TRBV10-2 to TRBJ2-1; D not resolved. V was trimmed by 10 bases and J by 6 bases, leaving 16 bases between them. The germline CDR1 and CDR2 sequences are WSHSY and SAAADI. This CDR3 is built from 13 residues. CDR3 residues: CAKSQDLFNEQFF. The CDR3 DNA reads TGCGCCAAGAGTCAAGACTTGTTCAATGAGCAGTTCTTC.

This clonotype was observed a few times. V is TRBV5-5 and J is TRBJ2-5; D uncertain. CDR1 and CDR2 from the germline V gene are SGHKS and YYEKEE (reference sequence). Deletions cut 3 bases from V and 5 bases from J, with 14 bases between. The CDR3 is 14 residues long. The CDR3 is CASSSWAVGETQYF. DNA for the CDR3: TGTGCCAGCAGCTCGTGGGCAGTCGGGGAGACCCAGTACTTC.

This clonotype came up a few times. CDR3 DNA: TGTGCCAGCAGTCCCCGTAATTTGTGGGGAACTAATGAAAAACTGTTTTTT. It encodes CASSPRNLWGTNEKLFF. V usage is TRBV12-3 or TRBV12-4 and J usage is TRBJ1-4, with D hard to call. Trimming left V 5 bases short and J 1 base short, with 17 bases between. The CDR3 covers 17 residues.

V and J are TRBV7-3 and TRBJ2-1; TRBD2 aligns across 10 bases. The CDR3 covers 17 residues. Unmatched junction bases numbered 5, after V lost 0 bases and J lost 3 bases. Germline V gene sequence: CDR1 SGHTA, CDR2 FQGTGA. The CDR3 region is CASSLTPGTSVYNEQFF. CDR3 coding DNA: TGTGCCAGCAGCTTAACCCCCGGGACTAGCGTCTACAATGAGCAGTTCTTC.

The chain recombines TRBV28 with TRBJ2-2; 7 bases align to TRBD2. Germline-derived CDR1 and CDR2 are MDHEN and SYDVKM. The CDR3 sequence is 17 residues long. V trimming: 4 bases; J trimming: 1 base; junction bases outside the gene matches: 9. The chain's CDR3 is CASSSSQREWNTGELFF. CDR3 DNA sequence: TGTGCCAGCAGTTCTAGCCAGCGGGAATGGAACACCGGGGAGCTGTTTTTT.

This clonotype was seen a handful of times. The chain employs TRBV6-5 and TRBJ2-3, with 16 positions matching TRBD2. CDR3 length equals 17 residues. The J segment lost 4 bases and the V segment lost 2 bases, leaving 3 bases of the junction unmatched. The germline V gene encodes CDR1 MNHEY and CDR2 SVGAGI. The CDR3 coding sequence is TGTGCCAGCAGTTACGGGACTAGCGGGGGGGCGTCAGATACGCAGTATTTT. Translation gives CASSYGTSGGASDTQYF.